The TCR beta chain under discussion was sequenced for a study of T-cell memory formation after mild COVID-19. Study-level information: TCR clusters mostly belonged to single donors. General study findings and limits: Clones that contracted clustered mainly in CM and EM if CD4+ and in EMRA if CD8+. Day 15 to 85 contracting clones showed balanced CD4/CD8; day 15 to 37 expanders favored CD4+. A subset of responding clones appeared in pre-infection memory, suggesting cross-reactive memory joined.

In TCRdb, the 5' RACE reads were re-called with MiXCR into one record per CDR3 protein. The sample includes a few hundred thousand distinct CDR3 sequences, around 27% of them seen just once. On this clonotype: As yet, its antigen is unknown.

Between the trimmed V and J ends, which lost 1 base and 9 bases, there was a span of 14 bases. The germline V gene has CDR1 SGHRS and CDR2 YFSETQ. The CDR3 contains 14 residues. The receptor was derived from an adult woman who had mild COVID-19 (a few samples of this study predate the infection). Cell type and time point are not known. What was sequenced was PBMCs or a T cell subset sorted from them (not recorded which). V gene TRBV5-1 combines with J gene TRBJ2-1; possibly TRBD1 for D (6 bases). CDR3 sequence (DNA): TGCGCCAGCAGCTTGTCGGACAGTAGGAGTGAGCAGTTCTTC. As protein: CASSLSDSRSEQFF.